These T cell receptor beta chains were read from a single sample in a study of long-term antiretroviral therapy in people with HIV. Only in-frame clones appear in the TCRdb table, and some are missing; sequencing was by immunoSEQ multiplex PCR. The sample holds 20,000 to 30,000 clones; about 86% are singletons and the top ten take 15%. Sequencing used unsorted PBMCs, obtained 1.2 years after starting antiretroviral therapy. The receptors were gathered from a man in his forties or fifties with HIV. Both conserved end residues are part of each CDR3. Fields, in order: J gene, D gene, clone size, V gene, CDR3 length, CDR3 protein, CDR3 DNA. A D gene is named only where the DNA matches it firmly. Size is omitted from some rows. Given values are once, few, many or a class for expanded clones.

TRBJ2-5 . . TRBV7-3 15 CASSLTKGKGETQYF TGTGCCAGCAGCTTAACAAAGGGGAAGGGGGAGACCCAGTACTTC
TRBJ1-1 . . TRBV6-1 15 CASSEWTLGDSEAFF TGTGCCAGCAGTGAATGGACCCTCGGGGATTCGGAAGCTTTCTTT
TRBJ1-2 TRBD1 . TRBV6-5 15 CASSYRDRSNYGYTF TGTGCCAGCAGTTACCGGGACAGATCTAACTATGGCTACACCTTC
TRBJ1-1 . . TRBV12-5 18 CASGLVTLTARPCSGAFF TGTGCTAGTGGTTTGGTTACCCTGACAGCCAGACCCTGCTCCGGGGCTTTCTTT
TRBJ1-5 . . TRBV18 15 CASSRDKDPNQPQHF TGTGCCAGCTCACGCGACAAGGACCCGAATCAGCCCCAGCATTTT
TRBJ2-5 TRBD2 . TRBV10-3 16 CAISDRGGASQETQYF TGTGCCATCAGTGACCGCGGGGGGGCCAGTCAAGAGACCCAGTACTTC
TRBJ1-3 . . TRBV9 15 CASSVDGNSGNTIYF TGTGCCAGCAGCGTAGACGGAAACTCTGGAAACACCATATATTTT
TRBJ2-5 TRBD2 . TRBV10-3 14 CAISESGGEETQYF TGTGCCATCAGTGAGAGCGGGGGCGAAGAGACCCAGTACTTC
TRBJ2-7 . . TRBV4-1 18 CASSQWAPGTSGNYEQYF TGCGCCAGCAGCCAATGGGCACCCGGGACAAGCGGGAATTACGAGCAGTACTTC
TRBJ2-7 . . TRBV7-9 13 CASSSGDKNEQYF TGTGCCAGCAGCTCTGGGGATAAAAACGAGCAGTACTTC
TRBJ1-1 . . TRBV5-4 14 CASAPGQANTEAFF TGTGCCAGCGCCCCGGGACAAGCGAACACTGAAGCTTTCTTT
TRBJ2-1 TRBD2 . TRBV6-4 15 CASAASGGSYNEQFF TGTGCCAGCGCGGCTAGCGGGGGGTCCTACAATGAGCAGTTCTTC
TRBJ1-1 . . TRBV28 12 CASTGGYTEAFF TGTGCCAGCACTGGAGGGTACACTGAAGCTTTCTTT
TRBJ1-1 . . TRBV5-4 13 CASSLLVNTEAFF TGTGCCAGCAGCTTATTGGTGAACACTGAAGCTTTCTTT
TRBJ2-7 . . TRBV28 14 CASEPGGPSYEQYF TGTGCCAGCGAGCCGGGGGGCCCCTCCTACGAGCAGTACTTC
TRBJ1-2 TRBD1 . TRBV7-2 15 CASSLVGTVSYGYTF TGTGCCAGCAGCTTAGTCGGGACAGTCTCCTATGGCTACACCTTC
TRBJ1-1 . once TRBV6-6 15 CASSWPGGQDTEAFF TGTGCCAGCAGTTGGCCCGGGGGGCAGGACACTGAAGCTTTCTTT
TRBJ1-1 . . TRBV27 13 CASSSHMTPEAFF TGTGCCAGCAGTTCCCACATGACCCCTGAAGCTTTCTTT
TRBJ2-7 TRBD1 . TRBV4-3 15 CASSAIQGAAYEQYF TGCGCCAGCAGTGCCATTCAGGGGGCGGCCTACGAGCAGTACTTC
TRBJ1-1 . . TRBV20-1 11 CSARDLAEAFF TGCAGTGCTAGAGATCTCGCTGAAGCTTTCTTT
TRBJ1-2 . . TRBV30 16 CAWSPAGGRTNYGYTF TGTGCCTGGAGCCCGGCTGGGGGACGGACTAACTATGGCTACACCTTC
TRBJ2-1 . . TRBV5-4 14 CASSLKSGMNEQFF TGTGCCAGCAGCTTGAAGTCAGGGATGAATGAGCAGTTCTTC
TRBJ1-1 . . TRBV14 14 CASSQDLVGTEAFF TGTGCCAGCAGCCAAGATCTCGTTGGCACTGAAGCTTTCTTT
TRBJ1-1 . . TRBV7-2 14 CASSLEGTGNEAFF TGTGCCAGCAGCTTAGAGGGCACCGGGAATGAAGCTTTCTTT
TRBJ1-1 . . TRBV2 12 CASRLSQGGAFF TGTGCCAGCAGACTATCACAGGGTGGCGCTTTCTTT
TRBJ2-5 TRBD1 . TRBV5-4 14 CASSLGTGQETQYF TGTGCCAGCAGCTTAGGGACAGGCCAAGAGACCCAGTACTTC
TRBJ1-3 . once TRBV5-6 14 CASSLGHIKTPIYF TGTGCCAGCAGCTTGGGACATATTAAAACCCCCATATATTTT
TRBJ2-1 TRBD2 . TRBV7-8 12 CASSPGGNEQFF TGTGCCAGCAGCCCGGGGGGCAATGAGCAGTTCTTC
TRBJ2-5 . . TRBV6-1 14 CASSPGTGQETQYF TGTGCCAGCAGTCCGGGGACGGGGCAAGAGACCCAGTACTTC
TRBJ1-1 TRBD1 . TRBV15 14 CATSTGQGSTEAFF TGTGCCACCAGCACGGGACAGGGGAGCACTGAAGCTTTCTTT
TRBJ2-3 TRBD2 . TRBV30 17 CAWLNAGTSGSTDTQYF TGTGCCTGGTTGAACGCGGGGACTAGCGGAAGCACAGATACGCAGTATTTT
TRBJ1-1 . . TRBV11-2 16 CASSLGQSRGVTEAFF TGTGCCAGCAGCTTAGGACAAAGCAGGGGAGTGACTGAAGCTTTCTTT
TRBJ2-3 . . TRBV9 11 CASSFSNTQYF TGTGCCAGCAGCTTTAGTAATACGCAGTATTTT
TRBJ1-6 TRBD1 . TRBV7-2 15 CASSLTGTDNSPLHF TGTGCCAGCAGCTTAACCGGGACAGATAATTCACCCCTCCACTTT
TRBJ2-7 . . TRBV25-1 10 CASSAYEQYF TGTGCCAGCAGTGCCTACGAGCAGTACTTC
TRBJ2-7 . . TRBV15 14 CATSSAGARTEQYF TGTGCCACCAGCAGTGCGGGGGCTCGCACCGAGCAGTACTTC
TRBJ2-7 . . TRBV30 12 CAWTRDRGEQYF TGTGCCTGGACCCGGGATAGAGGCGAGCAGTACTTC
TRBJ2-7 . once TRBV27 15 CASSLLGATSYEQYF TGTGCCAGCAGTTTACTCGGGGCGACCTCCTACGAGCAGTACTTC
TRBJ1-6 . . TRBV2 16 CASLRRGGQDNSPLHF TGTGCCAGCTTGAGACGAGGGGGGCAGGACAATTCACCCCTCCACTTT
TRBJ1-1 . . TRBV7-6 17 CASSLFVAREEDTEAFF TGTGCCAGCAGCCTCTTCGTGGCTCGGGAGGAGGACACTGAAGCTTTCTTT
TRBJ1-1 . once TRBV7-3 14 CASSLTGGDTEAFF TGTGCCAGCAGCTTAACAGGGGGGGACACTGAAGCTTTCTTT
TRBJ1-1 . . TRBV28 15 CASRTGGSRYTEAFF TGTGCCAGCAGGACCGGCGGCAGCCGATACACTGAAGCTTTCTTT
TRBJ1-1 . . TRBV4-3 15 CASSQDYRVNTEAFF TGCGCCAGCAGCCAAGACTACAGGGTGAACACTGAAGCTTTCTTT
TRBJ2-1 TRBD2 . TRBV27 16 CASSLAGGAKNNEQFF TGTGCCAGCAGTTTAGCGGGGGGGGCAAAAAACAATGAGCAGTTCTTC
TRBJ1-4 . . TRBV18 17 CASSPSGRWAGIEKLFF TGTGCCAGCTCACCTTCCGGACGATGGGCAGGAATTGAAAAACTGTTTTTT
TRBJ1-5 . . TRBV6-1 15 CASSVGAGGNQPQHF TGTGCCAGCAGTGTCGGGGCTGGGGGGAATCAGCCCCAGCATTTT
TRBJ1-1 . . TRBV13 12 CASSLGYQEAFF TGTGCCAGCAGCTTGGGGTACCAGGAAGCTTTCTTT
TRBJ1-2 . . TRBV28 15 CASSIPPTGALGYTF TGTGCCAGCAGTATCCCCCCGACAGGAGCGTTAGGCTACACCTTC
TRBJ2-3 TRBD1 . TRBV9 14 CASSVAYRGDTQYF TGTGCCAGCAGCGTAGCTTACAGGGGAGATACGCAGTATTTT
TRBJ2-7 . . TRBV27 11 CASSFSYEQYF TGTGCCAGCAGTTTTTCCTACGAGCAGTACTTC
TRBJ2-1 . . TRBV6-5 13 CASGLQGRNEQFF TGTGCCAGCGGACTACAGGGTAGGAATGAGCAGTTCTTC
TRBJ2-1 TRBD1 . TRBV11-2 16 CASSLARQGDYNEQFF TGTGCCAGCAGCTTAGCCCGACAGGGGGACTACAATGAGCAGTTCTTC
TRBJ1-2 TRBD1 few TRBV7-3 13 CASSSQGDYGYTF TGTGCCAGCAGCTCACAGGGGGACTATGGCTACACCTTC
TRBJ1-1 . . TRBV6-6 13 CASSYQENTEAFF TGTGCCAGCAGTTACCAGGAGAACACTGAAGCTTTCTTT
TRBJ2-7 . few TRBV5-4 12 CASSLYMLEQYF TGTGCCAGCAGCTTGTATATGCTCGAGCAGTACTTC